The text below deals with one T cell receptor (beta chain). These data belong to a study of blood T cell repertoires in COVID-19. Whole-study context: The United States, Italy and Spain supplied acute and convalescent COVID-19 samples. In each case, the material was cDNA or gDNA derived from T cells, B-cell-depleted T cells, or PBMCs.

Source study methods: Scientists estimated how many nucleated cells there were by amplifying reference gene primers. Method: immunoSEQ multiplex PCR; TCRdb's copy keeps in-frame clones and lacks some. Clone size and V and J calls were adopted from that table, with D and trimming inferred from the DNA. The sample lists about 80,000 clones; approximately 90% were seen once. Germline CDR1 reads SGHTA; CDR2 reads FQGNSA. The CDR3 covers 13 residues. V was pared by 5 bases and J by 4 bases, with 11 bases between. This clonotype originated in a woman at least 80 years old with acute or convalescent COVID-19. The rearrangement uses TRBV7-2 and TRBJ1-2; D not resolved. The sample comprised peripheral blood. DNA for the CDR3: TGTGCCAGCAGCCCGGCGGTGAGCTATGGCTACACCTTC. Protein: CASSPAVSYGYTF.